These 12 T cell receptor beta chains were all obtained from the same sample, sequenced in a study of T cells in Graves' hyperthyroidism and ophthalmopathy. RNA transcripts gave rise to amplified TCR beta CDR3 regions. HTBI primers were used for first-round RT-PCR of the TCR CDR3. MiXCR, run by TCRdb on the multiplex PCR reads, gives a single entry per CDR3 protein. The sample lists 400,000 to 600,000 distinct CDR3 sequences, around 20% occurring once. The sequencing sample was made of blood. The receptors shown here come from a man between 18 and 29 years old with Graves' hyperthyroidism.

Ten or more counts support this clonotype. The chain uses TRBV10-3 and TRBJ1-1; possible D gene TRBD1, 6 bases. The CDR3 loop spans 13 amino acids. V gave up 11 bases and J gave up 0 bases, with 13 bases separating them. The germline CDR1 and CDR2 sequences are ENHRY and SYGVKD. Here the CDR3 DNA reads TGTGCCTCCCACAGGGAAATGAACACTGAAGCTTTCTTT. This encodes CASHREMNTEAFF.

At least ten counts were recorded for this clonotype. The chain combines TRBV19 with TRBJ1-1, with 8 bases fitting TRBD1. The CDR3 is 16 residues long. CDR1 is LNHDA, CDR2 SQIVND, per germline (reference sequence). V was pared by 5 bases and J by 3 bases, with 11 bases of the junction left unmatched. The CDR3 protein is CASSFSTGVADTEAFF. CDR3 nucleotide sequence: TGTGCCAGTAGTTTCTCGACAGGGGTGGCGGACACTGAAGCTTTCTTT. The full variable domain, in which reference TRBV19 and TRBJ1-1 provide the parts outside the CDR3, is DGGITQSPKYLFRKEGQNVTLSCEQNLNHDAMYWYRQDPGQGLRLIYYSQIVNDFQKGDIAEGYSVSREKKESFPLTVTSAQKNPTAFYLCASSFSTGVADTEAFFGQGTRLTVV.

This clonotype was counted ten times or more. The chain recombines TRBV30 with TRBJ1-1; 7 nucleotides match TRBD1. Unmatched junction bases numbered 11, after V lost 5 bases and J lost 5 bases. Germline V gene sequence: CDR1 GTSNPN, CDR2 SVGIG (reference sequence). The CDR3 extends over 14 amino acids. Here the CDR3 DNA reads TGTGCCTGGGCCGAGGGACAGATGGGGACTGAAGCTTTCTTT. Protein sequence: CAWAEGQMGTEAFF.

Regarding this clonotype: A much larger clone lies one base from this, so it may be a read error. The chain joins TRBV2 to TRBJ2-5, with 8 bases that match TRBD1. Germline V gives CDR1 SNHLY, CDR2 FYNNEI. This CDR3 spans 15 amino acids. Trimming took 4 bases from V and 12 from J; bases not matched to a gene: 16. The CDR3 sequence: CASSAGTGGERPKYF. DNA of the CDR3: TGTGCCAGCAGTGCCGGGACAGGCGGGGAGAGACCCAAGTACTTC.

This clonotype has more than one count but fewer than ten. The conserved phenylalanine or tryptophan is not found at the CDR3 terminus, so this likely reflects a read error. The V gene is TRBV28, the J gene TRBJ1-1, with a tentative D call TRBD1 (5 bases). The V gene's germline CDR1 is MDHEN and CDR2 SYDVKM. CDR3 length equals 14 residues. With 8 bases removed from V and 6 bases from J, the gap between germline ends came to 19 bases. The DNA of the CDR3 is TGTGCCAGCCGTAAAAAATCAGGGTACCCTGAAGCTTTCCTT. It yields the protein CASRKKSGYPEAFL.

This clonotype was found many times. This chain joins TRBV24-1 and TRBJ1-2; D unclear. From germline, CDR1 is KGHDR and CDR2 SFDVKD. With 3 bases removed from V and 2 bases from J, the gap between germline ends came to 6 bases. This CDR3 has 13 amino acids. The CDR3 protein is CATSDRENYGYTF. CDR3 DNA sequence: TGTGCCACCAGTGATAGGGAGAACTATGGCTACACCTTC.

This clonotype was seen repeatedly, ten times or more. The chain is built from TRBV14 and TRBJ1-1; D perhaps matches TRBD1 (6 bases). CDR1 and CDR2 (germline): SGHDN, FVKESK. V lost 2 bases, J lost 3 bases, and 10 bases lay in between. The CDR3 has 14 amino acids. The chain's CDR3 is CASSQMQGYTEAFF. CDR3 nucleotides: TGTGCCAGCAGCCAAATGCAGGGGTACACTGAAGCTTTCTTT.

This clonotype was seen a few times. The junction departs from germline at one end; a sequencing error may be responsible. The chain is built from TRBV24-1 and TRBJ2-2, with TRBD2 as a possible D gene (6 bases). This CDR3 contains 18 residues. CDR1 is KGHDR, CDR2 SFDVKD, per germline. In nucleotides, the CDR3 is TGTGCCACCAGTGACTCCTCCCATCGGGCAGGGAGGACCGGGGAGCCGTTTTTT. The encoded protein is CATSDSSHRAGRTGEPFF.

This clonotype was seen ten or more times. The chain joins TRBV2 to TRBJ2-6; D is perhaps TRBD1 (5 bases). This CDR3 is 17 amino acids long. Germline V gene data show CDR1 as SNHLY and CDR2 as FYNNEI. Trimming removed 5 bases at V and 0 bases at J, with 14 bases between. CDR3: CASSYATVPSGANVLTF. In DNA form, the CDR3 reads TGTGCCAGCAGTTACGCGACAGTCCCCTCTGGGGCCAACGTCCTGACTTTC. Supplemented by reference TRBV2 and TRBJ2-6, the full variable domain reads EPEVTQTPSHQVTQMGQEVILRCVPISNHLYFYWYRQILGQKVEFLVSFYNNEISEKSEIFDDQFSVERPDGSNFTLKIRSTKLEDSAMYFCASSYATVPSGANVLTFGAGSRLTVL.

The table lists this clonotype with many counts. The V call is TRBV9, the J call TRBJ2-2; tentatively, D is TRBD1 (5 bases). Trimming cost V 3 bases and J 0 bases, with 12 bases left between them. The CDR3 loop spans 16 amino acids. Per the germline V gene, CDR1 is SGDLS and CDR2 is YYNGEE. CDR3 nucleotides: TGTGCCAGCAGCGACCCTAAGACAGCGAACACCGGGGAGCTGTTTTTT. The encoded protein is CASSDPKTANTGELFF.

This clonotype was detected ten times or more. The rearrangement joins TRBV29-1 to TRBJ2-7; possibly TRBD1 or TRBD2 for D (6 bases each). This CDR3 contains 13 residues. V dropped 5 bases and J dropped 1 base, with 12 bases sitting between them. CDR1 and CDR2 from the germline V gene are SQVTM and ANQGSEA. The CDR3 nucleotides are TGCAGCGTTAGGGGGGTTTTATCCTACGAGCAGTACTTC. Its translation: CSVRGVLSYEQYF.

This clonotype showed up many times. The rearrangement uses TRBV6-5 and TRBJ1-3; D not resolved. From germline, CDR1 is MNHEY and CDR2 SVGAGI. The CDR3 covers 15 residues. The V end lost 4 bases, the J end lost 5 bases, and 15 bases lay between the germline ends. CDR3 bases: TGTGCCAGCAGTTCCCCTCGACGGGGAAGAAACACCATATATTTT. Translating it yields CASSSPRRGRNTIYF.